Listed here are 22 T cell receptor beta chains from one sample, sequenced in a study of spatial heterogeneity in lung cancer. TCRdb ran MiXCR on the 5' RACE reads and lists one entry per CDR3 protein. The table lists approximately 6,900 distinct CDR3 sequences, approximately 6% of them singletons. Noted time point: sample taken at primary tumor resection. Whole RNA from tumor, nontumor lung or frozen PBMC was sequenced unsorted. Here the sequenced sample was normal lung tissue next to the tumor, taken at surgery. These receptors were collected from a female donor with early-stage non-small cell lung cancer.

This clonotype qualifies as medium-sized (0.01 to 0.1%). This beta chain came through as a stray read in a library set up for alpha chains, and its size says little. The CDR3 nucleotides read TGTGCCAGCAGTTTCCAGGGGGGATCACCCCTCCACTTT. It is translated as CASSFQGGSPLHF. The rearrangement links TRBV6-2 or TRBV6-3 to TRBJ1-6; the match to TRBD1 covers 7 bases. Losses at the gene ends were 4 bases for V and 10 bases for J; bases not matched to a gene: 4. CDR3 length: 13 residues. CDR1 is MNHEY, CDR2 SVGEGT, per germline.

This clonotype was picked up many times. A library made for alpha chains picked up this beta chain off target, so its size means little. The CDR3 DNA follows: TGTGCCAGCAGCTCAGACCCCGGGACAGGGGAGACCCAGTACTTC. Its translation: CASSSDPGTGETQYF. This chain uses TRBV5-5 with TRBJ2-5, with 9 bases aligning to TRBD1. Germline assignment: CDR1 SGHKS and CDR2 YYEKEE (reference sequence). V lost 3 bases, J lost 5 bases, and 8 bases stayed unmatched. There are 15 residues in the CDR3.

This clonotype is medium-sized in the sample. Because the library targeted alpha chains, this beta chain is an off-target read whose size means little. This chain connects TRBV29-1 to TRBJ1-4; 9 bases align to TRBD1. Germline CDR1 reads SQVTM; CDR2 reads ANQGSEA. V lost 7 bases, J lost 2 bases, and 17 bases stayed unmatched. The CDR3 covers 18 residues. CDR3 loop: CSALGQGSGRRTNEKLFF. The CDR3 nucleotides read TGCAGCGCCCTGGGACAGGGCTCGGGCAGGAGGACTAATGAAAAACTGTTTTTT.

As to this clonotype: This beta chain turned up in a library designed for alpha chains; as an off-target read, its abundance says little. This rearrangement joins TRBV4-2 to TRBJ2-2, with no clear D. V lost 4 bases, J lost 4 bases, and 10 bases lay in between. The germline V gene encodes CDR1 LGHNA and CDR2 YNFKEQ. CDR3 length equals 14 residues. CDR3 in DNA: TGTGCCAGCAGCCTCCGGGCTTTCACCGGGGAGCTGTTTTTT. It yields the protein CASSLRAFTGELFF.

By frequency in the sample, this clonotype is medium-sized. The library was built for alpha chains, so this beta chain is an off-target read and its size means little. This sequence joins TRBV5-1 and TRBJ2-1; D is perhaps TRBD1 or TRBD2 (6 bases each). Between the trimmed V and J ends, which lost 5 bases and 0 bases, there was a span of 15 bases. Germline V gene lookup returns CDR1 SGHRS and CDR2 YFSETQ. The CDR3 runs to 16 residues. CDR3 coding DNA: TGCGCCAGCAGTAGGGGGGATACTAGCTCCTACAATGAGCAGTTCTTC. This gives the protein CASSRGDTSSYNEQFF.

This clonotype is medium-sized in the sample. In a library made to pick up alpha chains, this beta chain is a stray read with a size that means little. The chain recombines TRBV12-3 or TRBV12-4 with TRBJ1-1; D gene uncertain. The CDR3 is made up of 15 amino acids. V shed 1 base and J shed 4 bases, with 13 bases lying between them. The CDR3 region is CASSLGTARGTEAFF. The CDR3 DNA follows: TGTGCCAGCAGTTTAGGTACCGCCCGGGGCACTGAAGCTTTCTTT.

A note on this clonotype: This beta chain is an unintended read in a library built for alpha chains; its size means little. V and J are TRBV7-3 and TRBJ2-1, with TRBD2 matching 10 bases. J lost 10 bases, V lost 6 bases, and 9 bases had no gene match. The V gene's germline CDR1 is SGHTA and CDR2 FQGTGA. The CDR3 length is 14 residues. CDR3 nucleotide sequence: TGTGCCAGCAGACCCGGGACTAGCGAGGGGGAGCAGTTCTTC. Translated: CASRPGTSEGEQFF.

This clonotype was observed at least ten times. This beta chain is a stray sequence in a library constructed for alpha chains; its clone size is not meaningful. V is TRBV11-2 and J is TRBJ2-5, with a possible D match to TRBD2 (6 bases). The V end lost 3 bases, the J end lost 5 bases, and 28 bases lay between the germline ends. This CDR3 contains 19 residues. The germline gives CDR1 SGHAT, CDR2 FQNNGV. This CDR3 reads CASSFSRLEPGARRETQYF. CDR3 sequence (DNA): TGTGCCAGCAGCTTTTCCAGACTAGAGCCCGGAGCAAGGAGGGAGACCCAGTACTTC.

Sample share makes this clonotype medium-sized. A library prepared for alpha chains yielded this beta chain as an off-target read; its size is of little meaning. DNA of the CDR3: TGTGCCAGCAGTGTAGCGGGAAGCCACAATGAGCAGTTCTTC. Protein product: CASSVAGSHNEQFF. The J gene is TRBJ2-1, the V gene TRBV25-1; 8 bases fit TRBD2. CDR3 length equals 14 residues. Germline CDR1 is MGHDK and CDR2 is SYGVNS. With 4 bases clipped from V and 5 bases from J, the junction kept 4 bases outside the gene matches.

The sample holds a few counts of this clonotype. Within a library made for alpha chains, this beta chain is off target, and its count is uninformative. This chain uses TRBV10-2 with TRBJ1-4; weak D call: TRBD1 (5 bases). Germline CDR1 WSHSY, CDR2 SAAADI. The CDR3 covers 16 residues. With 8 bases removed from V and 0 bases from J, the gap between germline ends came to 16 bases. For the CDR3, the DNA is TGCGCCAGCGCTGGATTTGCGGGGGCAACTAATGAAAAACTGTTTTTT. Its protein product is CASAGFAGATNEKLFF.

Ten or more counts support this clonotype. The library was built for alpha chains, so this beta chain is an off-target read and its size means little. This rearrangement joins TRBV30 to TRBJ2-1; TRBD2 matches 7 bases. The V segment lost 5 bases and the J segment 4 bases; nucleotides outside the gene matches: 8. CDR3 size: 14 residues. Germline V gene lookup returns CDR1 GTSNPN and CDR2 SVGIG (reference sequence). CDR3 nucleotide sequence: TGTGCCTGGCAATCTAGCGGAGGGTACAATGAGCAGTTCTTC. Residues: CAWQSSGGYNEQFF.

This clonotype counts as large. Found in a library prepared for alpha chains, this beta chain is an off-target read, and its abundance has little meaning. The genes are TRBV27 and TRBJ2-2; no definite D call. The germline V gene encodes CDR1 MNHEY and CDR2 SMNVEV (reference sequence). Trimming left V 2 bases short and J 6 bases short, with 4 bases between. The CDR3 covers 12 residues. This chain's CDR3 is CASSLAAGELFF. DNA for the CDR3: TGTGCCAGCAGTTTAGCGGCCGGGGAGCTGTTTTTT.

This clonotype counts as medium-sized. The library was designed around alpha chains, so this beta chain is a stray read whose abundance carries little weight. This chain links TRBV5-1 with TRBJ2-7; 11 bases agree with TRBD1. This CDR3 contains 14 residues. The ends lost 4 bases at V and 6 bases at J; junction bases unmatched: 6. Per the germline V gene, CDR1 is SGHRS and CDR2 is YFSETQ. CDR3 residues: CASSVSGTGGEQYF. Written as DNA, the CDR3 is TGCGCCAGCAGCGTGTCCGGGACAGGGGGCGAGCAGTACTTC.

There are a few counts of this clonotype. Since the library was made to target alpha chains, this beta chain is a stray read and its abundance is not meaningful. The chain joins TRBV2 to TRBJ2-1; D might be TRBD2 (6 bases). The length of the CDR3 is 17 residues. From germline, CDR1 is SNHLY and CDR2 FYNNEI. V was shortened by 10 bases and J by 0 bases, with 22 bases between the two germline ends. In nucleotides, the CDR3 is TGTGCCACCCGGGGTAGCGGCATTAATAGCTCCTACAATGAGCAGTTCTTC. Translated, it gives CATRGSGINSSYNEQFF.

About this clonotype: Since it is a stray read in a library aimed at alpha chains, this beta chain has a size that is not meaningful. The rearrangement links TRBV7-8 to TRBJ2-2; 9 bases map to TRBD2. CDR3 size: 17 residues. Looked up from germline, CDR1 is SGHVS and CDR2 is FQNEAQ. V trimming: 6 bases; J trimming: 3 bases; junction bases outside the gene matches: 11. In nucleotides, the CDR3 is TGTGCCAGCAGTCCAAAGCGCGGGAGGGCGCACACCGGGGAGCTGTTTTTT. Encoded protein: CASSPKRGRAHTGELFF.

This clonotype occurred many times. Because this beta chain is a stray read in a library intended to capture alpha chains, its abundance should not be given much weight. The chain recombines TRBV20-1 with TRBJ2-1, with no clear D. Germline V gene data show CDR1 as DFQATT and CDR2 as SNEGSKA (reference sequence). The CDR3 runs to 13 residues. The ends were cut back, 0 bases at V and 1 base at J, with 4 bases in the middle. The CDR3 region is CSARDPSYNEQFF. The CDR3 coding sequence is TGCAGTGCTAGAGATCCTTCCTACAATGAGCAGTTCTTC.

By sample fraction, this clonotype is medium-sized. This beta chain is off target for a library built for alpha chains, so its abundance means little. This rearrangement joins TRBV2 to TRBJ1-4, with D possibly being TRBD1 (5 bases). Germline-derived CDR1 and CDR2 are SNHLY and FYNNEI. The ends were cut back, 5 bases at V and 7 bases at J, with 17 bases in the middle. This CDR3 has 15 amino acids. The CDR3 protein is CASSSSGTSSEKLFF. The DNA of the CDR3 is TGTGCCAGCAGTTCTTCCGGGACTTCGAGTGAAAAACTGTTTTTT.

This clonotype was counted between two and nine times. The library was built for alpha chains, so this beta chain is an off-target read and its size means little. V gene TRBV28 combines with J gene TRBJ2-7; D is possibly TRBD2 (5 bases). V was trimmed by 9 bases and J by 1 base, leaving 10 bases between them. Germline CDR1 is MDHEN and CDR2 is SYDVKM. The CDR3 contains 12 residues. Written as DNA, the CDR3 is TGTGCCAGTCGGACGGGGTCCTACGAGCAGTACTTC. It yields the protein CASRTGSYEQYF. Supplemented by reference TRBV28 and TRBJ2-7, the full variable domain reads DVKVTQSSRYLVKRTGEKVFLECVQDMDHENMFWYRQDPGLGLRLIYFSYDVKMKEKGDIPEGYSVSREKKERFSLILESASTNQTSMYLCASRTGSYEQYFGPGTRLTVT.

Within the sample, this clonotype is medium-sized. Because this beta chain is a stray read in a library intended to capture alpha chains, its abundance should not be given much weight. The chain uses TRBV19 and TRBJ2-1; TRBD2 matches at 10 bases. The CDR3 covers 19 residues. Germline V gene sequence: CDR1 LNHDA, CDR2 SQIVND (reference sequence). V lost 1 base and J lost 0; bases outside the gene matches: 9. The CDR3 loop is CASSIAASGSGRSYNEQFF. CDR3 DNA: TGTGCCAGTAGTATAGCTGCTAGCGGGAGCGGGCGCTCCTACAATGAGCAGTTCTTC.

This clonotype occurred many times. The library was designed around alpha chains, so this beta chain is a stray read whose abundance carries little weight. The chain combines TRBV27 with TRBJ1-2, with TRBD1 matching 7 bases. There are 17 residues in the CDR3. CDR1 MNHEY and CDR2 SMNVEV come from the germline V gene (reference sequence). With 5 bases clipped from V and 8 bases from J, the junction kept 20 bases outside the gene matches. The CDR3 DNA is TGTGCCAGCAGTCTACGCCCCCATCTTGACAGGGCGAGGGGCTACACCTTC. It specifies CASSLRPHLDRARGYTF.

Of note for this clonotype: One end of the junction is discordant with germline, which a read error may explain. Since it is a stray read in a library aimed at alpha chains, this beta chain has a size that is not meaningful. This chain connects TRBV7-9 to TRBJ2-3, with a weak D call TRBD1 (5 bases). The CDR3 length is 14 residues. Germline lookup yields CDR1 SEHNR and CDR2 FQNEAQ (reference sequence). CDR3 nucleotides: TGTGCCACGAAAGGGGTGATGGTAACAGATATGCAGTATTTT. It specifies CATKGVMVTDMQYF.

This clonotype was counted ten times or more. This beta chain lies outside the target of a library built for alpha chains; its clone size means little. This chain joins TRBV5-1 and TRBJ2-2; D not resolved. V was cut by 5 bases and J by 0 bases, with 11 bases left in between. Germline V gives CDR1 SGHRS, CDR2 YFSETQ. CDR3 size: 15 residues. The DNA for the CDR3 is TGCGCCAGCAGGACCTCTTCGTCGAACACCGGGGAGCTGTTTTTT. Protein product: CASRTSSSNTGELFF.